These 30 T cell receptor beta chains came from one sample sequenced in a study of cytomegalovirus exposure and HLA in healthy donors. The PCR made use of 60 Vbeta and 13 Jbeta primers. Clones were sequenced by immunoSEQ multiplex PCR, and TCRdb holds only the in-frame ones, with some missing. The data hold 180,000 or so clones, with more than 70% observed a single time. The sequenced sample was PBMCs. The receptors shown here come from a woman aged 40-49 years in good health and CMV-seropositive.

About this clone itself: Different DNA sequences within this sample yield the same CDR3. This chain links TRBV19 with TRBJ1-2; 10 nucleotides agree with TRBD1. J was trimmed by 7 bases and V by 3 bases; bases with no gene match: 2. CDR3 length: 13 residues. Looked up from germline, CDR1 is LNHDA and CDR2 is SQIVND (reference sequence). CDR3 sequence (DNA): TGTGCCAGTAGTATCGACAGGGGGCTTGGCTACACCTTC. Amino acid sequence: CASSIDRGLGYTF. The whole variable domain, filled in from reference TRBV19 and TRBJ1-2, reads DGGITQSPKYLFRKEGQNVTLSCEQNLNHDAMYWYRQDPGQGLRLIYYSQIVNDFQKGDIAEGYSVSREKKESFPLTVTSAQKNPTAFYLCASSIDRGLGYTFGSGTRLTVV.

This clone appeared a few times. The chain combines TRBV9 with TRBJ2-1, with TRBD2 matching 10 bases. V dropped 3 bases and J dropped 4; count of bases not matched to a gene: 7. The CDR3 sequence is 16 residues long. Germline assignment: CDR1 SGDLS and CDR2 YYNGEE. CDR3 bases: TGTGCCAGCAGCGGAGGACTAGCGGCTACTTACAATGAGCAGTTCTTC. It codes for CASSGGLAATYNEQFF.

This chain connects TRBV6-4 to TRBJ2-1; 13 positions match TRBD2. CDR1 MRHNA and CDR2 SNTAGT come from the germline V gene. This CDR3 region has 16 residues. J lost 5 bases, V lost 6 bases, and 7 bases had no gene match. In nucleotides, the CDR3 is TGTGCCAGCAGCCTAGAGGGACTAGCGGGAAACAATGAGCAGTTCTTC. Residues: CASSLEGLAGNNEQFF.

The V and J genes are TRBV15 and TRBJ1-5; weak D call: TRBD1 (5 bases). From germline, CDR1 is LNHNV and CDR2 YYDKDF (reference sequence). CDR3 length: 16 residues. The germline V and J ends were trimmed by 3 bases and 2 bases, with 14 bases remaining between them. CDR3 in DNA: TGTGCCACCAGCAGGCCGGCGGGGACGGGCAATCAGCCCCAGCATTTT. Translation gives CATSRPAGTGNQPQHF.

The rearrangement links TRBV11-3 to TRBJ1-1; TRBD1 matches at 7 bases. V shed 5 bases, J shed 1 base, and the junction held 4 bases outside the gene matches. The CDR3 spans 14 residues. CDR1 is SGHNT and CDR2 is YENEEA in the germline V gene. This CDR3 reads CASSPRQGNTEAFF. The CDR3 bases are TGTGCCAGCAGCCCTAGACAGGGGAACACTGAAGCTTTCTTT.

There are a few counts of this clone. The rearrangement joins TRBV28 to TRBJ2-3; TRBD2 is a possible D gene (6 bases). There are 19 residues in the CDR3. Germline V CDR1 and CDR2: MDHEN, SYDVKM. Trimming removed 5 bases from V and 2 bases from J, with 26 bases in between. The DNA for the CDR3 is TGTGCCAGCAGTCCCCTCGTCCCGGGCTTAGCGGAGCCCACAGATACGCAGTATTTT. Amino acids: CASSPLVPGLAEPTDTQYF.

This clone was detected a few times. The chain recombines TRBV19 with TRBJ2-1; TRBD2 agrees at 7 bases. The CDR3 has 14 amino acids. Germline V CDR1 and CDR2: LNHDA, SQIVND (reference sequence). V trimming: 3 bases; J trimming: 7 bases; junction bases outside the gene matches: 6. CDR3 protein: CASSIGRGGNEQFF. CDR3 in DNA: TGTGCCAGTAGTATCGGTAGGGGAGGGAATGAGCAGTTCTTC.

V is TRBV27 and J is TRBJ1-5, with D possibly being TRBD1 (5 bases). CDR3 size: 14 residues. Trimming cost V 6 bases and J 6 bases, with 15 bases left between them. Per germline, CDR1 MNHEY and CDR2 SMNVEV (reference sequence). The CDR3, as DNA: TGTGCCAGCAGCCCTACCTCAGGGATTCAGCCCCAGCATTTT. This sequence encodes CASSPTSGIQPQHF.

The V and J genes are TRBV28 and TRBJ2-7; D is perhaps TRBD1 (5 bases). CDR3 length: 13 residues. From germline, CDR1 is MDHEN and CDR2 SYDVKM. Deletions cut 2 bases from V and 6 bases from J, with 11 bases between. CDR3 coding DNA: TGTGCCAGCAGTTTAGGCGCCACAGGCGAGCAGTACTTC. The encoded protein is CASSLGATGEQYF. Variable domain in full (rest from reference TRBV28 and TRBJ2-7): DVKVTQSSRYLVKRTGEKVFLECVQDMDHENMFWYRQDPGLGLRLIYFSYDVKMKEKGDIPEGYSVSREKKERFSLILESASTNQTSMYLCASSLGATGEQYFGPGTRLTVT.

The V gene is TRBV18, the J gene TRBJ1-1; 8 bases map to TRBD1. The V segment lost 3 bases and the J segment 0 bases; nucleotides outside the gene matches: 6. The CDR3 consists of 16 residues. From germline, CDR1 is KGHSH and CDR2 LQKENI. CDR3 residues: CASSPRGQVMNTEAFF. Here the CDR3 DNA reads TGTGCCAGCTCACCCCGGGGACAGGTCATGAACACTGAAGCTTTCTTT.

J is TRBJ2-1 and V is TRBV9; 13 bases map to TRBD2. CDR1 SGDLS and CDR2 YYNGEE come from the germline V gene. The CDR3 runs to 16 residues. With 4 bases clipped from V and 8 bases from J, the junction kept 9 bases outside the gene matches. The CDR3 region has the DNA TGTGCCAGCAGCCCCGGGACTAGCGGGAACTGGGATGAGCAGTTCTTC. Translated: CASSPGTSGNWDEQFF.

The V gene is TRBV19, the J gene TRBJ1-5, with D hard to call. The CDR3 loop spans 16 amino acids. Deletions cut 1 base from V and 2 bases from J, with 12 bases between. Germline loops: CDR1 LNHDA, CDR2 SQIVND (reference sequence). The CDR3 sequence: CASSIVGSIGNQPQHF. CDR3 DNA: TGTGCCAGTAGTATAGTTGGGAGTATTGGCAATCAGCCCCAGCATTTT.

V is TRBV18 and J is TRBJ1-5; 9 positions match TRBD1. Trimming removed 5 bases from V and 3 bases from J; junction bases left unmatched: 5. There are 15 residues in the CDR3. CDR1 and CDR2 from the germline V gene are KGHSH and LQKENI. The CDR3 bases are TGTGCCAGCTCATCAACAGGGGGCCCCAATCAGCCCCAGCATTTT. Its protein is CASSSTGGPNQPQHF.

CDR3 amino acids: CASRFDSTDTQYF. CDR3 sequence (DNA): TGTGCCAGCAGGTTCGACAGTACAGATACGCAGTATTTT. The rearrangement links TRBV7-2 to TRBJ2-3, with TRBD1 as a possible D gene (5 bases). Germline values: CDR1 SGHTA, CDR2 FQGNSA. The CDR3 is made up of 13 amino acids. The ends were cut back, 6 bases at V and 3 bases at J, with 10 bases in the middle.

This chain connects TRBV28 to TRBJ1-4; D is unresolved. V lost 1 base and J 4 bases, leaving 4 bases between the germline ends. Germline V gives CDR1 MDHEN, CDR2 SYDVKM. This CDR3 has 13 amino acids. CDR3 sequence (DNA): TGTGCCAGCAGTTTATCTGTTAATGAAAAACTGTTTTTT. It specifies CASSLSVNEKLFF.

The chain carries TRBV10-1 and TRBJ2-2; maybe TRBD1 (5 bases). CDR1 is WNHNN and CDR2 is SYGVQD in the germline V gene (reference sequence). The length of the CDR3 is 14 residues. The germline V and J ends were trimmed by 2 bases and 3 bases, with 7 bases remaining between them. CDR3 sequence: CASSEGAHTGELFF. The CDR3 DNA reads as TGCGCCAGCAGTGAGGGGGCGCACACCGGGGAGCTGTTTTTT.

This clone was counted a few times. The chain has TRBV19 and TRBJ1-5; 7 nucleotides match TRBD1. Germline assignment: CDR1 LNHDA and CDR2 SQIVND (reference sequence). The CDR3 extends over 16 amino acids. Germline trimming cut 9 bases from V and 0 bases from J; bases unmatched to any gene: 11. The CDR3 region is CASLGQAVYSNQPQHF. In DNA, the CDR3 is TGTGCCAGCTTAGGACAGGCGGTATATAGCAATCAGCCCCAGCATTTT.

The rearrangement links TRBV6-6 to TRBJ2-1; D unclear. Trimming pared 5 bases from V and 12 bases from J, leaving 14 bases between. The germline V gene has CDR1 MNHNY and CDR2 SVGAGI (reference sequence). This CDR3 comprises 12 residues. DNA of the CDR3: TGTGCCAGCAGTCCTATGATTGTTGGGCAGTTCTTC. It translates to CASSPMIVGQFF.

The CDR3 protein is CASRGTAGNTIYF. CDR3 coding DNA: TGTGCCAGCAGGGGGACAGCTGGAAACACCATATATTTT. The V call is TRBV2, the J call TRBJ1-3; 7 bases fit TRBD1. J gave up 2 bases and V 6 bases, and 1 base lay outside the gene matches. CDR3 length: 13 amino acids. CDR1 and CDR2 (germline): SNHLY, FYNNEI.

This clone was picked up a small number of times. This chain joins TRBV25-1 and TRBJ1-4; possibly TRBD1 for D (5 bases). In germline, CDR1 is MGHDK, CDR2 SYGVNS. This CDR3 is built from 16 residues. V was clipped by 5 bases and J by 7 bases, with 20 bases between them. CDR3 DNA sequence: TGTGCCAGCAGTCCCCAGGGCCCCTGGCGGGGTGAAAAACTGTTTTTT. It is translated as CASSPQGPWRGEKLFF.

CDR3 region: CASRIGTGDTEAFF. The CDR3 nucleotides read TGTGCCAGTAGGATCGGGACAGGGGACACTGAAGCTTTCTTT. The chain combines TRBV19 with TRBJ1-1; 10 positions match TRBD1. The CDR3 is made up of 14 amino acids. With 6 bases clipped from V and 3 bases from J, the junction kept 4 bases outside the gene matches. Germline-derived CDR1 and CDR2 are LNHDA and SQIVND (reference sequence).

The V call is TRBV11-1, the J call TRBJ2-3; maybe TRBD2 (5 bases). V gave up 2 bases and J gave up 0 bases, with 9 bases separating them. This CDR3 has 15 residues. Germline-derived CDR1 and CDR2 are SGHAT and FQDESV (reference sequence). The CDR3 protein is CASSLRPGSTDTQYF. CDR3 nucleotides: TGTGCCAGCAGCTTACGACCGGGGAGCACAGATACGCAGTATTTT.

The chain links TRBV19 to TRBJ1-6; D not certain. The CDR3 consists of 14 residues. Trimming left V 6 bases short and J 7 bases short, with 13 bases between. Germline V gene data show CDR1 as LNHDA and CDR2 as SQIVND (reference sequence). CDR3 residues: CASSTFDGNSPLHF. CDR3 DNA sequence: TGTGCCAGTAGCACCTTTGACGGGAATTCACCCCTCCACTTT.

The rearrangement joins TRBV30 to TRBJ1-2; 8 bases agree with TRBD1. The CDR3 is made up of 13 amino acids. Germline assignment: CDR1 GTSNPN and CDR2 SVGIG (reference sequence). The junction had 4 bases not matched to a gene; V was cut back by 1 base and J by 6 bases. The CDR3 reads CAWSGDRGDGYTF. CDR3 bases: TGTGCCTGGAGTGGAGACAGGGGAGATGGCTACACCTTC.

The V call is TRBV5-1, the J call TRBJ2-5, with 14 nucleotides matching TRBD2. The trim removed 4 bases at V and 0 bases at J, leaving 8 bases unmatched. The CDR3 length is 18 residues. Germline V gene data show CDR1 as SGHRS and CDR2 as YFSETQ. This chain's CDR3 is CASSPGLAGVSYQETQYF. The CDR3 DNA reads as TGCGCCAGCAGCCCGGGACTAGCGGGAGTATCGTACCAAGAGACCCAGTACTTC.

This clone was observed once. The chain links TRBV9 to TRBJ2-1, with 8 bases aligning to TRBD1. The CDR3 runs to 17 residues. Germline values: CDR1 SGDLS, CDR2 YYNGEE. With V trimmed by 4 bases and J by 3 bases, 12 bases remained unmatched. CDR3 in amino acids: CASSNVLQGAFYNEQFF. The CDR3 nucleotides are TGTGCCAGCAGCAATGTCCTCCAGGGGGCCTTCTACAATGAGCAGTTCTTC.

The rearrangement joins TRBV6-1 to TRBJ2-1; 14 nucleotides match TRBD2. With 6 bases clipped from V and 6 bases from J, the junction kept 1 base outside the gene matches. There are 14 residues in the CDR3. CDR1 is MNHNS and CDR2 is SASEGT in the germline V gene. CDR3 amino acids: CASSGLAGGNEQFF. The CDR3 region has the DNA TGTGCCAGCAGCGGACTAGCGGGGGGCAATGAGCAGTTCTTC.

J is TRBJ1-1 and V is TRBV19; maybe TRBD1 (6 bases). Trimming shortened V by 6 bases and J by 1 base, and 12 bases separated the two germline ends. Germline-derived CDR1 and CDR2 are LNHDA and SQIVND (reference sequence). The CDR3 runs 14 residues. The CDR3 bases are TGTGCCAGTAGCAGTACGACAGGGAACACTGAAGCTTTCTTT. Translation: CASSSTTGNTEAFF.

The chain links TRBV27 to TRBJ2-5, with 12 bases lining up with TRBD2. The length of the CDR3 is 16 residues. From germline, CDR1 is MNHEY and CDR2 SMNVEV (reference sequence). The V segment lost 1 base and the J segment 2 bases; nucleotides outside the gene matches: 2. CDR3 coding DNA: TGTGCCAGCAGTTTATTCGGACTAGCGGGACAAGAGACCCAGTACTTC. This translates into CASSLFGLAGQETQYF.

V gene TRBV5-1 combines with J gene TRBJ2-5, with a possible D match to TRBD2 (6 bases). The end of the DNA is better explained by TRBJ2-7, so the J call may be wrong. The CDR3 has 14 amino acids. Germline V gives CDR1 SGHRS, CDR2 YFSETQ. In DNA form, the CDR3 reads TGCGCCAGCAGGAATGCGGGGAGCTCCTACGAGCAGTACTTC. Its protein product is CASRNAGSSYEQYF.